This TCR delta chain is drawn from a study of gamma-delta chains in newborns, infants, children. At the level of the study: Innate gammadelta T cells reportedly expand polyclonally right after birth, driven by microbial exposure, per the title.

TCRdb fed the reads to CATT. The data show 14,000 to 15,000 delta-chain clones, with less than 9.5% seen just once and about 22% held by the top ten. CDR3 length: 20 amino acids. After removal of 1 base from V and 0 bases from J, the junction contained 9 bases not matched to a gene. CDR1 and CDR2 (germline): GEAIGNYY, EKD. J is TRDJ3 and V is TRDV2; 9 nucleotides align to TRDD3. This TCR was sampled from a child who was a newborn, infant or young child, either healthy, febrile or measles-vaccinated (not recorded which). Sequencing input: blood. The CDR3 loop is CACDTDIGGYSSWDTRQMFF. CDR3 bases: TGTGCCTGTGACACGGATATTGGGGGATATAGCTCCTGGGACACCCGACAGATGTTTTTC.